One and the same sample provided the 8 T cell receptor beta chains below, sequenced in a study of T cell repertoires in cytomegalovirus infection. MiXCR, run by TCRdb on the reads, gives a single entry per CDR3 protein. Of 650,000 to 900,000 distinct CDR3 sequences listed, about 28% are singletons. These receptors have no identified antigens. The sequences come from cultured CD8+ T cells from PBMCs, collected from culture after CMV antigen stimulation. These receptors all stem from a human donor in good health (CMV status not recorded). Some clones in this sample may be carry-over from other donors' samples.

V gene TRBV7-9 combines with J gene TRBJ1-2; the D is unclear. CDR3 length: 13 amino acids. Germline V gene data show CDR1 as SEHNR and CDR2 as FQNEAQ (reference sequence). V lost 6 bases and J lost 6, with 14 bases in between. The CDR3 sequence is CASSYASDHGYTF. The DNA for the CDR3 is TGTGCCAGCAGTTACGCCTCAGATCATGGCTACACCTTC.

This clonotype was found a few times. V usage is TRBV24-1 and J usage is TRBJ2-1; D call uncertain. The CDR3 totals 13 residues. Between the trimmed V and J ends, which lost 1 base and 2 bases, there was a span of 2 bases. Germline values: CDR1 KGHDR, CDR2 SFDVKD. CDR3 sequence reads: CATSDLAYNEQFF. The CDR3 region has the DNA TGTGCCACCAGTGATTTAGCCTACAATGAGCAGTTCTTC.

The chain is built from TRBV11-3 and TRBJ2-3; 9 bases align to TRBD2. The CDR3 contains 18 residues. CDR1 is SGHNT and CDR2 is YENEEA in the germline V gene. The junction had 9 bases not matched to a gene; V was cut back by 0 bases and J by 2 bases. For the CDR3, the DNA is TGTGCCAGCAGCTTAGATCTAGCGGGGAGTTCTTCCACAGATACGCAGTATTTT. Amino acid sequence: CASSLDLAGSSSTDTQYF.

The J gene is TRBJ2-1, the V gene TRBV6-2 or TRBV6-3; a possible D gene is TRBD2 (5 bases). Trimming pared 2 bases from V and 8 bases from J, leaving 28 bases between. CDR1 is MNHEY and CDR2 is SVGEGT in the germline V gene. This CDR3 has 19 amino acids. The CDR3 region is CASSYPTSSRESDNDEQFF. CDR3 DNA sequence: TGTGCCAGCAGTTACCCAACGTCCTCAAGGGAGTCCGACAACGATGAGCAGTTCTTC.

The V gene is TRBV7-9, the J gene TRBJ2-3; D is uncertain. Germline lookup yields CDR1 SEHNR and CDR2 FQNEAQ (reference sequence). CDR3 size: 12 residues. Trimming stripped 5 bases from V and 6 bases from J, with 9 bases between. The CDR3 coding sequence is TGTGCCAGCAGCCCCTCTGCCGATACGCAGTATTTT. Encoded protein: CASSPSADTQYF.

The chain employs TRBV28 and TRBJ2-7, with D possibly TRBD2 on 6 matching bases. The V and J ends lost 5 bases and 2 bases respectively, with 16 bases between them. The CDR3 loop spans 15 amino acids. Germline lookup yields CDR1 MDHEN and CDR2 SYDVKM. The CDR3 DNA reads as TGTGCCAGCAGTCTTACCCTTGCGGGGCCCTACGAGCAGTACTTC. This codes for CASSLTLAGPYEQYF.

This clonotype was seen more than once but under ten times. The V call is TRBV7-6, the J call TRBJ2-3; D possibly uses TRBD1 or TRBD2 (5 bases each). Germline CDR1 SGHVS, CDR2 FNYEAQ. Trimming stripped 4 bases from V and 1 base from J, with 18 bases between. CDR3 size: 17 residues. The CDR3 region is CASSSEGVVGGTDTQYF. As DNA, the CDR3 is TGTGCCAGCAGCTCCGAAGGGGTTGTCGGGGGCACAGATACGCAGTATTTT.

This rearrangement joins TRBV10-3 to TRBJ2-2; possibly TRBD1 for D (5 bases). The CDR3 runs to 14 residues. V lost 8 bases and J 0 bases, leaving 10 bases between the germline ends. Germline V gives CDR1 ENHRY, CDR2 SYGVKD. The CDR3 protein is CAISDRTNTGELFF. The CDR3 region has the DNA TGTGCCATCTCCGACAGAACGAACACCGGGGAGCTGTTTTTT.